This entry is about one TCR beta chain. This CDR3 contains 17 residues. V trimming: 8 bases; J trimming: 2 bases; junction bases outside the gene matches: 12. From germline, CDR1 is KGHSH and CDR2 LQKENI. Per the authors' pipeline: Nucleated cell number was recorded as an estimate derived from reference gene primer amplification. TCRdb keeps only in-frame clones here, not all; method: immunoSEQ multiplex PCR. The V and J calls and the clone size are those of that table, but D and trimming were determined from the DNA. Of a few hundred thousand clones in the sample, 80% to 90% were seen once. Cohorts were assigned according to the clinical history that participants reported. The sample belongs to a study of blood T cell repertoires in COVID-19. Study-level information: Sites across the United States, Italy and Spain contributed samples from acute and convalescent COVID-19. PBMCs, B-cell-depleted T cells, or T cells provided the cDNA or gDNA that made up the material.

The chain combines TRBV18 with TRBJ2-2; 9 bases agree with TRBD1. The sequencing sample was made of PBMCs or T cells enriched from blood (not recorded which). This receptor was identified in a woman aged 40 to 50 with acute COVID-19. Here the CDR3 reads CASRDRASVGNTGELFF. The CDR3 nucleotides are TGTGCCAGCCGGGACAGGGCCTCGGTGGGAAACACCGGGGAGCTGTTTTTT.